This entry features one TCR beta chain sequence. Its antigen is unidentified. Sequenced material consisted of expressed TCRB transcripts (all of the isolated RNA was reverse transcribed). Method: immunoSEQ multiplex PCR; TCRdb's copy keeps in-frame clones and lacks some. The profile shows 500,000 to 850,000 clones, over 12% of them singletons. This CDR3 contains 16 residues. Trimming cost V 1 base and J 1 base, with 14 bases left between them. Germline V gene data show CDR1 as SGHNT and CDR2 as YYREEE (reference sequence). This entry comes from a study of beta chain features in type 1 diabetes. Points from the study as a whole: Lower insertion and higher deletion counts appeared at VDJ junctions in type 1 diabetes patients. The study found moderately but significantly shorter TCRB CDR3s in all four CD4+ subsets of Type 1 diabetes patients.

The chain is built from TRBV5-4 and TRBJ1-1; D may be TRBD1 (5 bases). Sequencing was performed on naive CD4+ T cells from blood. The origin of this receptor is a man younger than 35 with type 1 diabetes. CDR3 sequence: CASSLFFGAQNTEAFF. In nucleotides, the CDR3 is TGTGCCAGCAGCTTGTTCTTCGGGGCACAGAACACTGAAGCTTTCTTT. Using reference TRBV5-4 and TRBJ1-1 for the parts outside the CDR3, the full variable domain is ETGVTQSPTHLIKTRGQQVTLRCSSQSGHNTVSWYQQALGQGPQFIFQYYREEENGRGNFPPRFSGLQFPNYSSELNVNALELDDSALYLCASSLFFGAQNTEAFFGQGTRLTVV.